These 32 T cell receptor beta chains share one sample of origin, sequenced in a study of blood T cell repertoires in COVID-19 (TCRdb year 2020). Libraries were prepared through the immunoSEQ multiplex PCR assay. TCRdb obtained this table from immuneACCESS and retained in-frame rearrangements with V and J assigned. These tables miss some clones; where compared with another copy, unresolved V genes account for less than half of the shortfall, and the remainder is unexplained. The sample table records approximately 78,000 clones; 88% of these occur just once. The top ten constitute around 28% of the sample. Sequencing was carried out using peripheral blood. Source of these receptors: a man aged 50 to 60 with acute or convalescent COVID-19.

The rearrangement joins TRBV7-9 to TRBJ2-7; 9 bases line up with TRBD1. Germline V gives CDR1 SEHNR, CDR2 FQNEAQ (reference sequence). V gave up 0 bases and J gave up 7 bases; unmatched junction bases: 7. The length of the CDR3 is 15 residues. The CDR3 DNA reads TGTGCCAGCAGCTTAGCGGGGACAGGGCCAGGGGAGCAGTACTTC. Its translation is CASSLAGTGPGEQYF.

The CDR3 protein is CSAEDYEQFF. The CDR3 bases are TGCAGCGCAGAGGATTATGAGCAGTTCTTC. The genes are TRBV29-1 and TRBJ2-1; D gene uncertain. Trimming shortened V by 7 bases and J by 8 bases, and 9 bases separated the two germline ends. This CDR3 spans 10 amino acids. Germline values: CDR1 SQVTM, CDR2 ANQGSEA.

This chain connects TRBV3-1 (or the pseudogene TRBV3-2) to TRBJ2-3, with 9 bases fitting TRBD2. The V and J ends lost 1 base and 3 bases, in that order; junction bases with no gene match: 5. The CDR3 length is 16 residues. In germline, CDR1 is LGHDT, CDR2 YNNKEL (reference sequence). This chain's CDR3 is CASSQVVAGGTDTQYF. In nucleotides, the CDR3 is TGTGCCAGCAGCCAAGTTGTGGCGGGGGGGACAGATACGCAGTATTTT.

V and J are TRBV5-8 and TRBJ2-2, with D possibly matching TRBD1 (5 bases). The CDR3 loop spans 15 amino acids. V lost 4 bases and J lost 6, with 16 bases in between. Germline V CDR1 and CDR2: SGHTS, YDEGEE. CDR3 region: CASSPRGSRSGELFF. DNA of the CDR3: TGTGCCAGCAGCCCTAGGGGATCAAGGTCCGGGGAGCTGTTTTTT.

The CDR3 DNA follows: TGTGCCAGCAGCTCCGGACAGGGGATCTACGAGCAGTACTTC. As protein: CASSSGQGIYEQYF. The J gene is TRBJ2-7, the V gene TRBV3-1 (or the pseudogene TRBV3-2); 9 positions match TRBD1. Germline V CDR1 and CDR2: LGHDT, YNNKEL (reference sequence). The CDR3 is 14 residues long. The V and J ends lost 5 bases and 3 bases, in that order; junction bases with no gene match: 5.

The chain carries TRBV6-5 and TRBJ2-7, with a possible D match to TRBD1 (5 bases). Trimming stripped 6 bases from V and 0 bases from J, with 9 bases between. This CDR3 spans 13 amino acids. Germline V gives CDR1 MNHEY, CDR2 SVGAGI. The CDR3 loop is CASRDSISYEQYF. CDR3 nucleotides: TGTGCCAGCAGAGACAGCATCTCCTACGAGCAGTACTTC.

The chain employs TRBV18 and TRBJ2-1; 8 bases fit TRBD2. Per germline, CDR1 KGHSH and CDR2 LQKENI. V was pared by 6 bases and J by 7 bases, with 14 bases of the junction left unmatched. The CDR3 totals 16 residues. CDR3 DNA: TGTGCCAGCTCCCCTCGGGGGGGCAGGGTGGAGAATGAGCAGTTCTTC. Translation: CASSPRGGRVENEQFF. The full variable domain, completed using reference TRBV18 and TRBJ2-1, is NAGVMQNPRHLVRRRGQEARLRCSPMKGHSHVYWYRQLPEEGLKFMVYLQKENIIDESGMPKERFSAEFPKEGPSILRIQQVVRGDSAAYFCASSPRGGRVENEQFFGPGTRLTVL.

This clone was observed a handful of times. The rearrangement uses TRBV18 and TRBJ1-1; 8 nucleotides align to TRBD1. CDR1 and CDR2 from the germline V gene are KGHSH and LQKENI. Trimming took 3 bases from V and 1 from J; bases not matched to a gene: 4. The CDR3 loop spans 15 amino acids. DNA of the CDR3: TGTGCCAGCTCACCGGGACAGGTTACGAACACTGAAGCTTTCTTT. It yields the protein CASSPGQVTNTEAFF.

CDR3: CASSLLGQDYGYTF. The CDR3 DNA reads as TGTGCCAGCAGTTTACTGGGACAGGACTATGGCTACACCTTC. The chain couples TRBV28 to TRBJ1-2, with 8 positions matching TRBD1. Germline trimming cut 2 bases from V and 3 bases from J; bases unmatched to any gene: 2. The germline CDR1 and CDR2 sequences are MDHEN and SYDVKM. This CDR3 spans 14 amino acids.

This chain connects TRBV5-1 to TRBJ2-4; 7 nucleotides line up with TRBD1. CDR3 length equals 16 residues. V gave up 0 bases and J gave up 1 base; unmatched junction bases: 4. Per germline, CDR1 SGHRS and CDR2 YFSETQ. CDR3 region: CASSLEGANAKNIQYF. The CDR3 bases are TGCGCCAGCAGCTTGGAGGGGGCCAATGCCAAAAACATTCAGTACTTC. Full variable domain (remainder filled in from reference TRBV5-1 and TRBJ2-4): KAGVTQTPRYLIKTRGQQVTLSCSPISGHRSVSWYQQTPGQGLQFLFEYFSETQRNKGNFPGRFSGRQFSNSRSEMNVSTLELGDSALYLCASSLEGANAKNIQYFGAGTRLSVL.

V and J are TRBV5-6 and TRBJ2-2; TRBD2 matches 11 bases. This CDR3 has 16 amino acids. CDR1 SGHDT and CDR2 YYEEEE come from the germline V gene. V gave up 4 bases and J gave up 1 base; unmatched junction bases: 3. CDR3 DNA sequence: TGTGCCAGCAGCCCAGGACTAGCGGGGAACACCGGGGAGCTGTTTTTT. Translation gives CASSPGLAGNTGELFF.

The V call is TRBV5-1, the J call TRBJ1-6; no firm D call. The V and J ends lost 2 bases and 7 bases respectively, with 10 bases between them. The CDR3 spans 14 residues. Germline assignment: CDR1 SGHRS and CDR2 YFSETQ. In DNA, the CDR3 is TGCGCCAGCAGCTTATCGGGTGGGAATTCACCCCTCCACTTT. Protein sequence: CASSLSGGNSPLHF.

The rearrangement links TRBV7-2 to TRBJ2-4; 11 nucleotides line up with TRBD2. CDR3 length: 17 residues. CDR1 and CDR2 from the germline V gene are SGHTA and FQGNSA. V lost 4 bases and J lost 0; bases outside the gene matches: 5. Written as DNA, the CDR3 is TGTGCCAGCAGCTCGGGACTAGCGGACTTAGCCAAAAACATTCAGTACTTC. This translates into CASSSGLADLAKNIQYF.

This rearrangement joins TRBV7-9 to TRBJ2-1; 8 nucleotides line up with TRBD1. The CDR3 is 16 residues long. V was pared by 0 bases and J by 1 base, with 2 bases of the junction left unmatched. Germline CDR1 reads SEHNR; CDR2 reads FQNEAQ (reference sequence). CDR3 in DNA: TGTGCCAGCAGCTTAGCGCAGGGGGCTTCCTACAATGAGCAGTTCTTC. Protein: CASSLAQGASYNEQFF. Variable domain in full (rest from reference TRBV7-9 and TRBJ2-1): DTGVSQNPRHKITKRGQNVTFRCDPISEHNRLYWYRQTLGQGPEFLTYFQNEAQLEKSRLLSDRFSAERPKGSFSTLEIQRTEQGDSAMYLCASSLAQGASYNEQFFGPGTRLTVL.

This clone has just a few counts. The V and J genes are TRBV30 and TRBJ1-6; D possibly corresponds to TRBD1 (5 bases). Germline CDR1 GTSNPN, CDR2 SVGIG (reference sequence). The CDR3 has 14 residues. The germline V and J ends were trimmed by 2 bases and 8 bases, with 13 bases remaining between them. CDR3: CAWSPGGRYSPLHF. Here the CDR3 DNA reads TGTGCCTGGAGTCCGGGGGGACGGTATTCACCCCTCCACTTT.

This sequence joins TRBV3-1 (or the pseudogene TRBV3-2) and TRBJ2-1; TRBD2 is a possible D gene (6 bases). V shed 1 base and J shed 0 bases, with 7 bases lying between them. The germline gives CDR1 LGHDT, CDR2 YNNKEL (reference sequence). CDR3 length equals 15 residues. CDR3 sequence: CASSQAGSSYNEQFF. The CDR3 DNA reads TGTGCCAGCAGCCAAGCCGGGAGCTCCTACAATGAGCAGTTCTTC.

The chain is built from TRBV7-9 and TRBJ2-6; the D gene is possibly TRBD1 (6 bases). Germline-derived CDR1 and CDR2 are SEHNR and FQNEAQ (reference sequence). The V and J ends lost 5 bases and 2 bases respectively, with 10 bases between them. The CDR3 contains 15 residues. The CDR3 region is CASSNRDTGANVLTF. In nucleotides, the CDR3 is TGTGCCAGCAGCAACCGGGACACTGGGGCCAACGTCCTGACTTTC. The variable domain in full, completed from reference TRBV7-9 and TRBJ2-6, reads DTGVSQNPRHKITKRGQNVTFRCDPISEHNRLYWYRQTLGQGPEFLTYFQNEAQLEKSRLLSDRFSAERPKGSFSTLEIQRTEQGDSAMYLCASSNRDTGANVLTFGAGSRLTVL.

CDR3 residues: CASSVGQVDNEQFF. The CDR3, as DNA: TGCGCCAGCAGCGTAGGACAGGTTGACAATGAGCAGTTCTTC. This chain joins TRBV5-1 and TRBJ2-1, with TRBD1 identical over 7 bases. V lost 4 bases and J lost 5; bases outside the gene matches: 6. The CDR3 loop spans 14 amino acids. Per the germline V gene, CDR1 is SGHRS and CDR2 is YFSETQ. Together with reference TRBV5-1 and TRBJ2-1, the CDR3 gives the full variable domain: KAGVTQTPRYLIKTRGQQVTLSCSPISGHRSVSWYQQTPGQGLQFLFEYFSETQRNKGNFPGRFSGRQFSNSRSEMNVSTLELGDSALYLCASSVGQVDNEQFFGPGTRLTVL.

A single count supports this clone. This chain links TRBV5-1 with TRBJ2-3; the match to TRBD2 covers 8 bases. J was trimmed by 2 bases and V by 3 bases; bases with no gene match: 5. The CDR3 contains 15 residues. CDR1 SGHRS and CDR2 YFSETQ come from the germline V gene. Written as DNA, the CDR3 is TGCGCCAGCAGCTCGTTCGGGGGGGTCACAGATACGCAGTATTTT. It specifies CASSSFGGVTDTQYF.

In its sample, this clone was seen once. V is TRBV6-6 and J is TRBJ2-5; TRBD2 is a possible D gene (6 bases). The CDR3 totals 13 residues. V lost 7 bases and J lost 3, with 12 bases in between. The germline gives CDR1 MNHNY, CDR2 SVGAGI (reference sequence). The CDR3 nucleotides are TGTGCCAGCACCCCCCCGGGGGAAGAGACCCAGTACTTC. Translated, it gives CASTPPGEETQYF.

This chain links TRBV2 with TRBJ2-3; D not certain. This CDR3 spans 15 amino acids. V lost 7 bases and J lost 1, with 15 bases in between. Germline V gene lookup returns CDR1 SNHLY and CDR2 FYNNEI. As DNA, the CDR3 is TGTGCCAGCACCCCTACAGCCTTTCGCACAGATACGCAGTATTTT. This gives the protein CASTPTAFRTDTQYF.

CDR3 loop: CAWRVGGYQETQYF. In DNA form, the CDR3 reads TGTGCCTGGAGGGTCGGGGGATACCAAGAGACCCAGTACTTC. This sequence joins TRBV30 and TRBJ2-5, with TRBD2 as a possible D gene (6 bases). This CDR3 is built from 14 residues. The V gene lost 3 bases and the J gene lost 0 bases, with 11 bases spanning the gap. Germline CDR1 is GTSNPN and CDR2 is SVGIG (reference sequence).

The CDR3, as DNA: TGTGCCAGCAGTGAGGGGCGACAGGTATCCACTGAAGCTTTCTTT. It translates to CASSEGRQVSTEAFF. The chain combines TRBV2 with TRBJ1-1, with D possibly matching TRBD1 (6 bases). The germline gives CDR1 SNHLY, CDR2 FYNNEI. This CDR3 is 15 amino acids long. Trimming took off 3 bases at V and 4 bases at J, with 15 bases between the two ends.

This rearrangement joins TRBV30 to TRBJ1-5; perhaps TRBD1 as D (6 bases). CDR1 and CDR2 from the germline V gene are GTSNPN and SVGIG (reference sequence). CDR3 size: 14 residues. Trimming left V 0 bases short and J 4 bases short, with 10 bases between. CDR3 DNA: TGTGCCTGGAGTGTAAGGACAGAGAATCAGCCCCAGCATTTT. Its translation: CAWSVRTENQPQHF.

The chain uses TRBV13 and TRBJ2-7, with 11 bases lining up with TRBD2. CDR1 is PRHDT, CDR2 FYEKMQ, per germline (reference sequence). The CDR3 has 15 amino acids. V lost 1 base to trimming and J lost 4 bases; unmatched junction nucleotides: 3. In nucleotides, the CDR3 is TGTGCCAGCAGCTTAGATCCTAGCGGGAGGTACGAGCAGTACTTC. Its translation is CASSLDPSGRYEQYF.

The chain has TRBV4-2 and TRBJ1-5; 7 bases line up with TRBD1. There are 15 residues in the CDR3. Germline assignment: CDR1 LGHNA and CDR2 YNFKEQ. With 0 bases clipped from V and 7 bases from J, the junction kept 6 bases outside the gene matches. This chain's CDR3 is CASSQDTTGVQPQHF. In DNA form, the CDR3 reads TGTGCCAGCAGCCAAGATACAACAGGGGTGCAGCCCCAGCATTTT.

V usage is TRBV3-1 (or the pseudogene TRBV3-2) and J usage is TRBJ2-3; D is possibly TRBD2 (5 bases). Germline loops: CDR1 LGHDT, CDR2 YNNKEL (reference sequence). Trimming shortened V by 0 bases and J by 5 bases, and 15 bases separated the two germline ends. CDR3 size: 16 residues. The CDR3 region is CASSQDRRVHGDTQYF. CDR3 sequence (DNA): TGTGCCAGCAGCCAAGATAGGCGGGTCCACGGAGATACGCAGTATTTT.

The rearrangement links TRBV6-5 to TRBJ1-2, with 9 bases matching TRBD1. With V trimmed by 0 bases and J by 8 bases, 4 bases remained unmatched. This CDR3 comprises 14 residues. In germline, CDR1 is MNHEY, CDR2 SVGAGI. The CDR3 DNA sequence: TGTGCCAGCAGTTACTCGGGACAGGGAGAGGGCTACACCTTC. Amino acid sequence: CASSYSGQGEGYTF.

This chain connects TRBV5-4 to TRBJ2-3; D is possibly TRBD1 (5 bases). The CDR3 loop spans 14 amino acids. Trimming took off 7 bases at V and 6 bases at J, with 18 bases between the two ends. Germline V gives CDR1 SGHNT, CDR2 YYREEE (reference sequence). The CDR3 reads CASVRASPSDTQYF. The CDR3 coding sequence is TGTGCCAGCGTCAGGGCCAGTCCATCGGATACGCAGTATTTT.

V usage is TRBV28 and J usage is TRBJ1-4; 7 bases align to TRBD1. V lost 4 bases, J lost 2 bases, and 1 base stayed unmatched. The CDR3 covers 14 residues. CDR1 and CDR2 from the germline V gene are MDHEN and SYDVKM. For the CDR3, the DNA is TGTGCCAGCAGTTCAGGGGGTACTAATGAAAAACTGTTTTTT. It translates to CASSSGGTNEKLFF.

CDR3 nucleotide sequence: TGTGCCAGCAGCCCGCTACTAGATGCAGGCCCAGATACGCAGTATTTT. Protein sequence: CASSPLLDAGPDTQYF. This rearrangement joins TRBV5-6 to TRBJ2-3; D might be TRBD2 (5 bases). The CDR3 sequence is 16 residues long. Trimming took 4 bases from V and 4 from J, leaving 19 bases between them. CDR1 is SGHDT, CDR2 YYEEEE, per germline.

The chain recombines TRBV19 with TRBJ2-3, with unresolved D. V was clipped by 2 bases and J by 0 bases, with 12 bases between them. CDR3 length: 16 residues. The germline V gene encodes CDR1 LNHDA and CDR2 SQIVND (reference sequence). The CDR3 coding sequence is TGTGCCAGTAGTATACATCAGGCCCCTAGCACAGATACGCAGTATTTT. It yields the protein CASSIHQAPSTDTQYF.